This T cell receptor (beta chain) was identified during a study of T cell repertoires in cytomegalovirus infection. Study-wide background: From public TCR beta signatures came an indication of both CMV infection and matching HLA type.

Concerning this clonotype itself: The antigen is unknown.

Each CDR3 protein gets one entry after TCRdb re-called the reads with MiXCR. Among fewer than 200,000 distinct CDR3 sequences listed, under 25% were seen once. Study-level results: The ex vivo response was dominated by HLA-C-restricted CMV-specific TCR beta clonotypes.

The TCR was taken from a human donor in good health (CMV status not recorded). Some clones in this sample may be carry-over from other donors' samples. What was sequenced was PBMCs.

The CDR3 region has the DNA TGTGCCAGCAGTTACTCAAGGACCGTTTTCTACGAGCAGTACTTC. This sequence encodes CASSYSRTVFYEQYF. The gene calls are TRBV6-5 and TRBJ2-7; the D is unclear. Germline V lookup: CDR1 MNHEY, CDR2 SVGAGI. The CDR3 spans 15 residues. The V end lost 0 bases, the J end lost 3 bases, and 12 bases lay between the germline ends.